This TCR beta chain was observed in a study of OX40 agonist ivuxolimab in advanced cancers. Across the study: Cohort: 75% to 90% men, mean age about 60, aged roughly 23 to 79. Partial responses were achieved by three patients, of whom one had hepatocellular carcinoma and two had cutaneous melanoma.

Notes on this clone: Its antigen is unidentified.

Autoimmune disease history or systemic immunosuppression meant exclusion. General study results and limits: Mean expanded clone counts were higher in CD8+ than CD4+ T cells.

TCRdb keeps only in-frame clones here, not all; method: immunoSEQ multiplex PCR. In the table there are around 60,000 clones, 75% to 90% of which are singletons. The sequence came from an adult with an advanced solid tumor such as melanoma, head and neck, liver or kidney cancer. The source material was CD4+ or CD8+ T cells sorted from blood, sampled in a trial of the OX40 agonist ivuxolimab.

In DNA, the CDR3 is TGTGCCAGCAGCTCGGGACTAGCGGGAGTGAATGAGCAGTTCTTC. It specifies CASSSGLAGVNEQFF. The chain couples TRBV7-3 to TRBJ2-1; 14 bases fit TRBD2. This CDR3 is built from 15 residues. In germline, CDR1 is SGHTA, CDR2 FQGTGA. Trimming took 4 bases from V and 7 from J; bases not matched to a gene: 3.